This T cell receptor beta chain originates from a study of blood T cell repertoires in COVID-19. As processed by the authors: Amplification with reference gene primers provided the estimates of nucleated cell counts. Sequencing was performed with immunoSEQ multiplex PCR; in TCRdb, only in-frame clones are kept and a portion is missing. Clone size and V and J calls were adopted from that table, with D and trimming inferred from the DNA. The sample yields some 140,000 clones, about 90% seen once. V shed 0 bases, J shed 5 bases, and the junction held 16 bases outside the gene matches. The CDR3 length is 19 residues. From germline, CDR1 is LNHNV and CDR2 YYDKDF (reference sequence).

The source is a man aged 50-60 years with acute or convalescent COVID-19. The V and J genes are TRBV15 and TRBJ2-3, with 8 bases lining up with TRBD2. Sample: peripheral blood. In DNA form, the CDR3 reads TGTGCCACCAGCAGAGAAACAACAACAAATGTAGCGGGAAAAGATACGCAGTATTTT. Protein: CATSRETTTNVAGKDTQYF.